Shown below are 20 T cell receptor beta chains from a single sample sequenced in a study of early T cells in non-severe SARS-CoV-2 infection. TCRdb processed the 5' RACE reads anew with MiXCR; each CDR3 protein has one entry. The sample records 30,000 to 40,000 distinct CDR3 sequences, around 5.8% being singletons. The sample here was whole blood, taken at baseline. Receptor source: an adult who was a healthcare worker with PCR-confirmed SARS-CoV-2 infection or an uninfected control (not recorded which).

The chain has TRBV11-2 and TRBJ2-3; no clear D gene. The V gene's germline CDR1 is SGHAT and CDR2 FQNNGV. This CDR3 spans 16 amino acids. Between the trimmed V and J ends, which lost 5 bases and 0 bases, there was a span of 15 bases. The CDR3 loop reads CASSPGVHSSTDTQYF. The CDR3 DNA is TGTGCCAGCAGCCCGGGTGTGCATTCTAGCACAGATACGCAGTATTTT.

This clonotype has a count of ten or more. The chain combines TRBV7-2 with TRBJ1-2, with 11 nucleotides matching TRBD1. CDR1 and CDR2 (germline): SGHTA, FQGNSA. Trimming at V came to 5 bases and at J to 5 bases, leaving 10 bases not matched to a gene. The CDR3 sequence is 16 residues long. The CDR3 protein is CASSPRTGGVVYGYTF. The CDR3 DNA sequence: TGTGCCAGCAGCCCCAGGACAGGGGGCGTTGTTTATGGCTACACCTTC.

V gene TRBV6-2 or TRBV6-3 combines with J gene TRBJ1-1; no clear D. CDR3 length: 14 residues. Germline loops: CDR1 MNHEY, CDR2 SVGEGT. Trimming shortened V by 3 bases and J by 1 base, and 9 bases separated the two germline ends. The CDR3 coding sequence is TGTGCCAGCAGTTATGTGCAGAAGAACACTGAAGCTTTCTTT. Translation gives CASSYVQKNTEAFF.

This sequence joins TRBV28 and TRBJ2-3; 7 bases are shared with TRBD2. V gave up 3 bases and J gave up 0 bases; unmatched junction bases: 9. The CDR3 has 17 residues. Looked up from germline, CDR1 is MDHEN and CDR2 is SYDVKM. CDR3 sequence (DNA): TGTGCCAGCAGTTTCGTGGGGGGGTCACCTAGCACAGATACGCAGTATTTT. This translates into CASSFVGGSPSTDTQYF. Filled out from reference TRBV28 and TRBJ2-3, the complete variable domain reads DVKVTQSSRYLVKRTGEKVFLECVQDMDHENMFWYRQDPGLGLRLIYFSYDVKMKEKGDIPEGYSVSREKKERFSLILESASTNQTSMYLCASSFVGGSPSTDTQYFGPGTRLTVL.

The sample holds many counts of this clonotype. The chain uses TRBV11-2 and TRBJ1-2; the D is unclear. Deletions cut 3 bases from V and 2 bases from J, with 7 bases between. This CDR3 contains 13 residues. The germline CDR1 and CDR2 sequences are SGHAT and FQNNGV. The CDR3 loop reads CASSFGLNYGYTF. The CDR3 bases are TGTGCCAGCAGCTTCGGGCTCAACTATGGCTACACCTTC. Drawing the rest from reference TRBV11-2 and TRBJ1-2, the complete variable domain is EAGVAQSPRYKIIEKRQSVAFWCNPISGHATLYWYQQILGQGPKLLIQFQNNGVVDDSQLPKDRFSAERLKGVDSTLKIQPAKLEDSAVYLCASSFGLNYGYTFGSGTRLTVV.

In its sample, this clonotype was seen many times. The chain combines TRBV24-1 with TRBJ2-1, with 8 bases matching TRBD2. Germline loops: CDR1 KGHDR, CDR2 SFDVKD. The CDR3 runs to 13 residues. Trimming at V came to 9 bases and at J to 6 bases, leaving 6 bases not matched to a gene. The CDR3 loop reads CATSIGGANEQFF. In DNA form, the CDR3 reads TGTGCCACCTCAATCGGGGGGGCCAATGAGCAGTTCTTC.

In the case of this clonotype: One end of the junction does not line up with germline, which may come from a read error. The chain carries TRBV23-1 and TRBJ2-1; D is unresolved. TRBV23-1 falls under the ORF class, with uncertain function. This CDR3 has 19 amino acids. CDR3 in amino acids: CAGSQSIIRRNHINNEQFF. CDR3 coding DNA: TGCGCCGGCAGTCAATCTATAATTAGGAGAAACCACATCAACAATGAGCAGTTCTTC.

This clonotype showed up just a few times. The chain links TRBV7-2 to TRBJ2-3; 8 bases map to TRBD1. With 1 base clipped from V and 6 bases from J, the junction kept 6 bases outside the gene matches. Germline V CDR1 and CDR2: SGHTA, FQGNSA. CDR3 length: 15 amino acids. The chain's CDR3 is CASSLGQTGVDTQYF. CDR3 nucleotides: TGTGCCAGCAGCTTAGGCCAGACAGGGGTGGATACGCAGTATTTT.

This clonotype was seen ten or more times. The V gene is TRBV2, the J gene TRBJ2-1, with D unresolved. The V end lost 8 bases, the J end lost 7 bases, and 15 bases lay between the germline ends. CDR3 length equals 13 residues. The germline CDR1 and CDR2 sequences are SNHLY and FYNNEI. The CDR3 reads CASPAAVENEQFF. The CDR3 DNA reads TGTGCCAGCCCGGCGGCGGTCGAGAATGAGCAGTTCTTC.

This clonotype has ten or more counts. V is TRBV2 and J is TRBJ2-5; D may be TRBD2 (6 bases). CDR3 size: 12 residues. Germline V CDR1 and CDR2: SNHLY, FYNNEI. V shed 6 bases and J shed 2 bases, with 7 bases lying between them. The CDR3 DNA is TGTGCCAGCAGGGGACTGCAAGAGACCCAGTACTTC. It codes for CASRGLQETQYF.

This clonotype was seen repeatedly, ten times or more. The rearrangement uses TRBV9 and TRBJ2-2; D not resolved. There are 12 residues in the CDR3. The V end lost 0 bases, the J end lost 7 bases, and 4 bases lay between the germline ends. Germline values: CDR1 SGDLS, CDR2 YYNGEE. CDR3 sequence reads: CASSVAHGELFF. CDR3 nucleotide sequence: TGTGCCAGCAGCGTAGCCCACGGGGAGCTGTTTTTT.

This sequence joins TRBV12-3 or TRBV12-4 and TRBJ1-2, with TRBD1 matching 7 bases. The J segment lost 4 bases and the V segment lost 10 bases, leaving 9 bases of the junction unmatched. The CDR3 has 13 residues. CDR3 nucleotide sequence: TGTGCCACCGACAGGGTTATTGGCTATGGCTACACCTTC. Its translation is CATDRVIGYGYTF.

This clonotype has a count of ten or more. CDR3 amino acids: CATSSASGWNEQFF. CDR3 sequence (DNA): TGTGCCACCAGCAGTGCCTCGGGTTGGAATGAGCAGTTCTTC. The chain couples TRBV15 to TRBJ2-1; D is uncertain. There are 14 residues in the CDR3. V was cut by 3 bases and J by 7 bases, with 13 bases left in between. Germline V lookup: CDR1 LNHNV, CDR2 YYDKDF (reference sequence).

The V and J genes are TRBV3-1 and TRBJ2-5, with D perhaps being TRBD1 or TRBD2 (6 bases each). V was clipped by 7 bases and J by 6 bases, with 18 bases between them. The length of the CDR3 is 14 residues. CDR1 and CDR2 from the germline V gene are LGHDT and YNNKEL (reference sequence). The CDR3 nucleotides read TGTGCCAGCACCCAGTGGGGGGCGCAGAAGACCCAGTACTTC. Its protein is CASTQWGAQKTQYF.

This clonotype showed up many times. This chain joins TRBV2 and TRBJ2-1; 14 bases are a match to TRBD2. The V segment lost 0 bases and the J segment 11 bases; nucleotides outside the gene matches: 6. Germline loops: CDR1 SNHLY, CDR2 FYNNEI. The CDR3 has 16 amino acids. CDR3 region: CASSEAPGLAGDQQFF. As DNA, the CDR3 is TGTGCCAGCAGTGAAGCGCCGGGACTAGCGGGAGATCAGCAGTTCTTC.

The chain combines TRBV16 with TRBJ1-5; D is unclear. The CDR3 sequence is 14 residues long. The ends were cut back, 4 bases at V and 6 bases at J, with 13 bases in the middle. The germline CDR1 and CDR2 sequences are KGHSY and FQNENV. CDR3 in DNA: TGTGCCAGCAGCCGAGACGATTCTAGTCAGCCCCAGCATTTT. The encoded protein is CASSRDDSSQPQHF. The variable domain in full, completed from reference TRBV16 and TRBJ1-5, reads GEEVAQTPKHLVRGEGQKAKLYCAPIKGHSYVFWYQQVLKNEFKFLISFQNENVFDETGMPKERFSAKCLPNSPCSLEIQATKLEDSAVYFCASSRDDSSQPQHFGDGTRLSIL.

Ten or more counts support this clonotype. The chain couples TRBV18 to TRBJ2-4; a possible D gene is TRBD2 (5 bases). Germline loops: CDR1 KGHSH, CDR2 LQKENI. The CDR3 is made up of 14 amino acids. V lost 5 bases and J lost 7, with 15 bases in between. CDR3 sequence (DNA): TGTGCCAGCTCAGAATCCGGGAAAATGAACATTCAGTACTTC. Residues: CASSESGKMNIQYF.

The sample holds many counts of this clonotype. The rearrangement joins TRBV4-1 to TRBJ1-5; TRBD1 matches 8 bases. The CDR3 has 15 residues. With V trimmed by 3 bases and J by 8 bases, 9 bases remained unmatched. Germline CDR1 and CDR2: MGHRA and YSYEKL. The CDR3, as DNA: TGCGCCAGCAGCCAGGTCAGGGGGCGGTTGGAGCCCCAGCATTTT. Translated, it gives CASSQVRGRLEPQHF.

In its sample, this clonotype was seen many times. This rearrangement joins TRBV4-1 to TRBJ2-6; D remains ambiguous. Trimming cost V 2 bases and J 0 bases, with 8 bases left between them. CDR1 is MGHRA and CDR2 is YSYEKL in the germline V gene. CDR3 size: 16 residues. The chain's CDR3 is CASSQSWVSGANVLTF. The CDR3 DNA is TGCGCCAGCAGCCAATCCTGGGTCTCTGGGGCCAACGTCCTGACTTTC.

This clonotype was counted at least ten times. The chain joins TRBV18 to TRBJ1-3; D unclear. V lost 3 bases, J lost 0 bases, and 6 bases lay in between. Germline V gene data show CDR1 as KGHSH and CDR2 as LQKENI. The CDR3 has 14 amino acids. CDR3 DNA: TGTGCCAGCTCACCCGCTTCCTCTGGAAACACCATATATTTT. This gives the protein CASSPASSGNTIYF.